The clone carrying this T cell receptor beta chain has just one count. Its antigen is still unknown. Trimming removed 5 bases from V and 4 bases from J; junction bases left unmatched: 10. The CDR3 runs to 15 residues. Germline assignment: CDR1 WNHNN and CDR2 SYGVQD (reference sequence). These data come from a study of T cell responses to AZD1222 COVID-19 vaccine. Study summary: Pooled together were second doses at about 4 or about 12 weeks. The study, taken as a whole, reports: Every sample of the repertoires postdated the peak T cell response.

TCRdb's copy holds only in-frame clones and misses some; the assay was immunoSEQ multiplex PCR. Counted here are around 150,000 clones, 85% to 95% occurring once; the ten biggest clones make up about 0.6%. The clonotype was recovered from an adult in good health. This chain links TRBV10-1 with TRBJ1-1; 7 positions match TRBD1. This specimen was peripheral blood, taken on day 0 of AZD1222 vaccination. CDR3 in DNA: TGCGCCAGCAGTCCTGACAGGGAGGTGTCCACTGAAGCTTTCTTT. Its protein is CASSPDREVSTEAFF.